This T cell receptor (beta chain) emerged from a study of blood T cell repertoires in COVID-19. Study-level information: The study drew acute and convalescent COVID-19 samples from the United States, Italy and Spain. The cDNA or gDNA used as material had been derived from T cells, B-cell-depleted T cells, or PBMCs.

V was cut by 7 bases and J by 0 bases, with 9 bases left in between. Germline-derived CDR1 and CDR2 are LNHDA and SQIVND (reference sequence). The CDR3 is 14 residues long. Those enrolled in Seattle joined during active infection and were followed longitudinally afterward. Per the original data handling: Amplification of reference gene primers provided the estimated nucleated cell counts. The assay was immunoSEQ multiplex PCR, and TCRdb's table has in-frame clones only and misses some. The DNA gave D and trimming, while V, J and clone size come from that table. The sample gives roughly 440,000 clones, approximately 88% of which show up once; roughly 13% is in the top ten.

The receptor was isolated from a woman aged 50 to 60 with COVID-19, enrolled during active disease. J is TRBJ1-4 and V is TRBV19; D unresolved. Sequenced: peripheral blood. In DNA form, the CDR3 reads TGTGCCAGTACCGAGGTCGCAACTAATGAAAAACTGTTTTTT. As protein: CASTEVATNEKLFF.